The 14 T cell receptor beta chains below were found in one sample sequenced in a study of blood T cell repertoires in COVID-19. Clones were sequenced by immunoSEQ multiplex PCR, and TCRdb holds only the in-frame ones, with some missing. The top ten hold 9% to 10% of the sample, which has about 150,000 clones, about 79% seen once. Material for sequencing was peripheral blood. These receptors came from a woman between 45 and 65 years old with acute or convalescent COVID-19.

The DNA for the CDR3 is TGTGCCAGCTCACCGGGACAGAGATACGAGCAGTACTTC. Its protein is CASSPGQRYEQYF. This chain links TRBV18 with TRBJ2-7; TRBD1 aligns across 7 bases. The CDR3 loop spans 13 amino acids. Germline CDR1 reads KGHSH; CDR2 reads LQKENI. J was trimmed by 4 bases and V by 3 bases; bases with no gene match: 3.

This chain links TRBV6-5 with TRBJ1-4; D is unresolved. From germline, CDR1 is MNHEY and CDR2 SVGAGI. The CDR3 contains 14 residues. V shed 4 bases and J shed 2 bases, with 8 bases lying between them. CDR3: CASSSEPTNEKLFF. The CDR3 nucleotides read TGTGCCAGCAGTTCGGAGCCCACTAATGAAAAACTGTTTTTT.

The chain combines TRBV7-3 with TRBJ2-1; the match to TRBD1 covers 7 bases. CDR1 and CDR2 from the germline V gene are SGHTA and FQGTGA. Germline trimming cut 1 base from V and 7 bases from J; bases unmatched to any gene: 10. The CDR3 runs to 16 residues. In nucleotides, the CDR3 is TGTGCCAGCAGCTTAAACTCCGGGTCCAGGGGGAATGAGCAGTTCTTC. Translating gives CASSLNSGSRGNEQFF. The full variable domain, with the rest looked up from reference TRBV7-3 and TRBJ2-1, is GAGVSQTPSNKVTEKGKYVELRCDPISGHTALYWYRQSLGQGPEFLIYFQGTGAADDSGLPNDRFFAVRPEGSVSTLKIQRTERGDSAVYLCASSLNSGSRGNEQFFGPGTRLTVL.

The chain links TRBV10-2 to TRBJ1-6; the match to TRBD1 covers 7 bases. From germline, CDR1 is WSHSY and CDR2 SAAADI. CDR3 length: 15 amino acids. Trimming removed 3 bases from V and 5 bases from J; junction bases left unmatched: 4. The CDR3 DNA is TGCGCCAGCAGTGACAGTACAGGGGATAATTCACCCCTCCACTTT. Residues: CASSDSTGDNSPLHF.

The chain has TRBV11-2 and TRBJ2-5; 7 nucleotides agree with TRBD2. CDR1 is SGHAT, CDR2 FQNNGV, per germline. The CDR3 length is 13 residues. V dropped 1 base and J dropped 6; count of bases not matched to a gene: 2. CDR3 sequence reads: CASSLGGGQTQYF. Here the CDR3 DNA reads TGTGCCAGCAGCTTAGGCGGGGGACAGACCCAGTACTTC.

For the CDR3, the DNA is TGTGCCAGCACCCCCGCCGGGACAGGAAATGAAAAACTGTTTTTT. Its translation is CASTPAGTGNEKLFF. The gene calls are TRBV28 and TRBJ1-4; TRBD1 aligns across 8 bases. Germline V gene sequence: CDR1 MDHEN, CDR2 SYDVKM. CDR3 length equals 15 residues. Trimming cost V 7 bases and J 5 bases; bases outside gene matches: 9.

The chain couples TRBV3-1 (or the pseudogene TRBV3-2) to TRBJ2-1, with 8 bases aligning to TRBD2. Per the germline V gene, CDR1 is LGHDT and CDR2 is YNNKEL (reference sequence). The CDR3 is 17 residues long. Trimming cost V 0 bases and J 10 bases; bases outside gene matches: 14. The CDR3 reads CASSQDTAAGVRLEQFF. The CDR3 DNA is TGTGCCAGCAGCCAAGATACTGCAGCGGGGGTCCGGTTAGAGCAGTTCTTC.

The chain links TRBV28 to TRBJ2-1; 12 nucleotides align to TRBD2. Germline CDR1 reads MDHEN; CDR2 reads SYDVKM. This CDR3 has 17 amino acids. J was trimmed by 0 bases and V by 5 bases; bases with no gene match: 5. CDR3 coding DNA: TGTGCCAGCAGTGCTCGACTAGCGGGAGACTCCTACAATGAGCAGTTCTTC. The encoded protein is CASSARLAGDSYNEQFF.

The CDR3 sequence: CASSSKTGGPNEKLFF. For the CDR3, the DNA is TGTGCCAGCAGCTCCAAGACAGGGGGCCCTAATGAAAAACTGTTTTTT. V gene TRBV5-4 combines with J gene TRBJ1-4, with TRBD1 identical over 10 bases. V was clipped by 3 bases and J by 3 bases; unmatched bases: 5. Looked up from germline, CDR1 is SGHNT and CDR2 is YYREEE (reference sequence). This CDR3 is built from 16 residues.

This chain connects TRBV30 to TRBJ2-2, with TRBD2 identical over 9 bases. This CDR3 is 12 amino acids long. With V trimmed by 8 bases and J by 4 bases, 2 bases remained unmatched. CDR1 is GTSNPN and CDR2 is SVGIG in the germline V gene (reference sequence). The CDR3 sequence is CAGLAITGELFF. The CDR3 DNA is TGTGCCGGACTAGCGATCACCGGGGAGCTGTTTTTT.

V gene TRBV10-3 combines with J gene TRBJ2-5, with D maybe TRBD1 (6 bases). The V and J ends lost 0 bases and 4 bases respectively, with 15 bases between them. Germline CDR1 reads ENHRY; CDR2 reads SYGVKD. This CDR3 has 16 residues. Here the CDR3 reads CAISESHSGVGETQYF. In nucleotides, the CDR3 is TGTGCCATCAGTGAGTCGCATTCAGGGGTTGGAGAGACCCAGTACTTC.

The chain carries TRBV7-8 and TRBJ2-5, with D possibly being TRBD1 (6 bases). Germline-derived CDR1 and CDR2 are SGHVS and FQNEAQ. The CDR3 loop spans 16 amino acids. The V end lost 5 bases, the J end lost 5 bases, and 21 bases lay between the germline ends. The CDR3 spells CASSPPPTGNWETQYF. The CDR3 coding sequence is TGTGCCAGCAGCCCACCTCCCACAGGGAATTGGGAGACCCAGTACTTC.

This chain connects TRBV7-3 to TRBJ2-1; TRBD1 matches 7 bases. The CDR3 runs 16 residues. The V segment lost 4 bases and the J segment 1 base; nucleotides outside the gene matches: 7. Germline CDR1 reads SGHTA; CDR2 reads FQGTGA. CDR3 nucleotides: TGTGCCAGCAGCTCGATACAGGGGAGTTCCTACAATGAGCAGTTCTTC. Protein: CASSSIQGSSYNEQFF.

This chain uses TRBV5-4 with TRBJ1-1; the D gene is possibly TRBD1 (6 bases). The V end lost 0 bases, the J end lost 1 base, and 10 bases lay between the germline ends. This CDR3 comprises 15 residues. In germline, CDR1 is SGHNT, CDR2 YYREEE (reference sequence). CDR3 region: CASSLGPGANTEAFF. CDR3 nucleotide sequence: TGTGCCAGCAGCTTGGGACCAGGGGCGAACACTGAAGCTTTCTTT.